The clone carrying this T cell receptor beta chain appeared a few times. No patient had received any treatment before thyroid surgery. TCRdb reassembled clones from the PCR reads with MiXCR. The sample lists over 10,000 clones; 30% to 35% were seen once. This entry is derived from a study of metastatic and nonmetastatic thyroid tumors. The CDR3 length is 12 residues. The V end was cut by 5 bases, the J end by 4 bases, with 6 bases between. This chain uses TRBV12-3 or TRBV12-4 with TRBJ1-5; D remains ambiguous. The specimen sequenced was tumor tissue. This TCR was recovered from a female donor with papillary thyroid cancer or a benign thyroid nodule (not recorded which). Some clones in this sample may be carry-over from other donors' samples. For the CDR3, the DNA is TGTGCCAGCAGTACATCGAATCAGCCCCAGCATTTT. This translates into CASSTSNQPQHF.